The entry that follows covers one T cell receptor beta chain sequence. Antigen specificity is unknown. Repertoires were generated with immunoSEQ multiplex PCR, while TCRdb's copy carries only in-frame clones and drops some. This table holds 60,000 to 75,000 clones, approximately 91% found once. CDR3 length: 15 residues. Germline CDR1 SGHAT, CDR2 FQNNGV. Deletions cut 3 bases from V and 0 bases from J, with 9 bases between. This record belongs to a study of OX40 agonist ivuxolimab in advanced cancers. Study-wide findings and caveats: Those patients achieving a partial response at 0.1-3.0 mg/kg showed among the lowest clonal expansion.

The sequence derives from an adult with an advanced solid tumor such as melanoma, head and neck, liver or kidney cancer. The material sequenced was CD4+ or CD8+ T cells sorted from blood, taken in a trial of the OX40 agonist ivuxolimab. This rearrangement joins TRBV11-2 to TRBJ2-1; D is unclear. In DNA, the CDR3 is TGTGCCAGCAGCTTCGGGTTAAGCTCCTACAATGAGCAGTTCTTC. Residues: CASSFGLSSYNEQFF.